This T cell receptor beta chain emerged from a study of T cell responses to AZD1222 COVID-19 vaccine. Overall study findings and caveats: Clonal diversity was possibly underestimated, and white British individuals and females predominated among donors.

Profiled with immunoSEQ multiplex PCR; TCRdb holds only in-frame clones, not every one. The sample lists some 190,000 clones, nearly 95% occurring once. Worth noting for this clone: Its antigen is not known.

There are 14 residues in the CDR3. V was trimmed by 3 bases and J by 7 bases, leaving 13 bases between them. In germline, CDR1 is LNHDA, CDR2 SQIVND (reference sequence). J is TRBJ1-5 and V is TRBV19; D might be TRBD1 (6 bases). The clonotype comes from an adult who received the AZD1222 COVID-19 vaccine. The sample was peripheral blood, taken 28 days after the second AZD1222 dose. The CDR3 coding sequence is TGTGCCAGTAGTATGGGTCGGGGGGGCCAGCCCCAGCATTTT. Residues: CASSMGRGGQPQHF.